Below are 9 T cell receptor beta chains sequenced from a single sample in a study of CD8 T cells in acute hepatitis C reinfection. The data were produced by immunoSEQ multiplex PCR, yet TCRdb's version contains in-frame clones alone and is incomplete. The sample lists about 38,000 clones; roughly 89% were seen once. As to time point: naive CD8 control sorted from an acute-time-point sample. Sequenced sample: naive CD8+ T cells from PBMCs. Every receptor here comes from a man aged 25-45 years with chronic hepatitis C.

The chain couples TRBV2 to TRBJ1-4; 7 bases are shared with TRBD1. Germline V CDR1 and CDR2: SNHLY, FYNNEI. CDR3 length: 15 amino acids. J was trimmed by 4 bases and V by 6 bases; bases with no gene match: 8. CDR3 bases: TGTGCCAGCAGAATTAGGGGGCTGGTTAATGAAAAACTGTTTTTT. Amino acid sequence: CASRIRGLVNEKLFF.

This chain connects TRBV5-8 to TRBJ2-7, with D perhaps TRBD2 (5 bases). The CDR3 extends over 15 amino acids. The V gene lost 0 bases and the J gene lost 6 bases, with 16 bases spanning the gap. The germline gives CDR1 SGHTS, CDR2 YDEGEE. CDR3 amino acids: CASSLGGERSFEQYF. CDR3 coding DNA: TGTGCCAGCAGCTTGGGGGGAGAGCGGTCTTTCGAGCAGTACTTC.

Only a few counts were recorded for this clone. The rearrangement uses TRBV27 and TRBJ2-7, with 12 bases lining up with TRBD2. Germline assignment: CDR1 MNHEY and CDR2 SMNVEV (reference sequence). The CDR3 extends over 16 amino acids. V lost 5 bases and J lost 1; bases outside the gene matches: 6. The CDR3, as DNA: TGTGCCAGCAGTAACCCACTAGCGGGGGGTTCCTACGAGCAGTACTTC. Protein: CASSNPLAGGSYEQYF.

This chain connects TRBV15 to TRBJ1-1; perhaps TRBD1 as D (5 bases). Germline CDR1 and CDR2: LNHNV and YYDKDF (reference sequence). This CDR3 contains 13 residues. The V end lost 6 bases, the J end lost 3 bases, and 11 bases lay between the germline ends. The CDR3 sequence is CATRFDSYTEAFF. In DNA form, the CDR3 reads TGTGCCACCAGGTTTGACAGTTACACTGAAGCTTTCTTT.

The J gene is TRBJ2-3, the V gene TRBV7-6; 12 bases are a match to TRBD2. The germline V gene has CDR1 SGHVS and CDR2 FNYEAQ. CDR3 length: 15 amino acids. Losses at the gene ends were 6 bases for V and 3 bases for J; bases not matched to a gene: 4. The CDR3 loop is CASSYLAGGTDTQYF. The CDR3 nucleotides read TGTGCCAGCAGTTATCTAGCGGGGGGGACAGATACGCAGTATTTT.

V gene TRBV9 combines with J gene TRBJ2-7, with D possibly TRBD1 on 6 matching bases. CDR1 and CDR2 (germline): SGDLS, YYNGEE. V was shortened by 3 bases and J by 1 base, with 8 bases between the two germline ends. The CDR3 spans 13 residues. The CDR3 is CASSATGSYEQYF. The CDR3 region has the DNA TGTGCCAGCAGCGCGACAGGATCCTACGAGCAGTACTTC.

The CDR3 DNA reads as TGTGCCAGCAGCTTAACCCCGGGGTCCGGGGAGCTGTTTTTT. Residues: CASSLTPGSGELFF. The chain links TRBV7-3 to TRBJ2-2; D is possibly TRBD2 (5 bases). The germline V and J ends were trimmed by 0 bases and 6 bases, with 8 bases remaining between them. The CDR3 is made up of 14 amino acids. Per the germline V gene, CDR1 is SGHTA and CDR2 is FQGTGA.

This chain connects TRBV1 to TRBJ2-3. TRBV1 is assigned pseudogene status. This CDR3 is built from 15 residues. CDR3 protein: CTSSQDRKGTDTQYF. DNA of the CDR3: TGCACCAGCAGCCAAGATCGAAAGGGCACAGATACGCAGTATTTT.

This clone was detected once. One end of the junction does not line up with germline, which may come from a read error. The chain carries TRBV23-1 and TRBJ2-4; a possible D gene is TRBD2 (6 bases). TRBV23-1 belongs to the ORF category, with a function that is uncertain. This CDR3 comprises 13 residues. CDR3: CASSLRGKNIRYF. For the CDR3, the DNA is TGCGCCAGCAGTCTGCGGGGAAAAAACATTCGGTACTTC.